This TCR beta chain is from a study of cytomegalovirus exposure and HLA in healthy donors. Germline CDR1 and CDR2: MNHEY and SMNVEV (reference sequence). The CDR3 covers 14 residues. J gave up 8 bases and V 6 bases, and 6 bases lay outside the gene matches. Use of 60 Vbeta and 13 Jbeta primers characterized the PCR. Only in-frame clones appear in the TCRdb table, and some are missing; sequencing was by immunoSEQ multiplex PCR. This sample yields 170,000 or so clones, of which around 78% are seen a single time; roughly 13% belongs to the top ten. Of note for this clone: The target antigen is unknown.

The study, taken as a whole, reports: In an earlier analysis, in roughly 600 donors, most V segments appeared productive either ~90% or ~30% of the time. No immune exposure information besides CMV serostatus was available.

V and J are TRBV27 and TRBJ2-2; 10 positions match TRBD1. This clonotype originated in a woman aged 45-60 years in good health and CMV-seropositive. Material: PBMCs. The DNA of the CDR3 is TGTGCCAGCAGCCCGGGACAGGGGTTGGGGGAGCTGTTTTTT. As protein: CASSPGQGLGELFF.